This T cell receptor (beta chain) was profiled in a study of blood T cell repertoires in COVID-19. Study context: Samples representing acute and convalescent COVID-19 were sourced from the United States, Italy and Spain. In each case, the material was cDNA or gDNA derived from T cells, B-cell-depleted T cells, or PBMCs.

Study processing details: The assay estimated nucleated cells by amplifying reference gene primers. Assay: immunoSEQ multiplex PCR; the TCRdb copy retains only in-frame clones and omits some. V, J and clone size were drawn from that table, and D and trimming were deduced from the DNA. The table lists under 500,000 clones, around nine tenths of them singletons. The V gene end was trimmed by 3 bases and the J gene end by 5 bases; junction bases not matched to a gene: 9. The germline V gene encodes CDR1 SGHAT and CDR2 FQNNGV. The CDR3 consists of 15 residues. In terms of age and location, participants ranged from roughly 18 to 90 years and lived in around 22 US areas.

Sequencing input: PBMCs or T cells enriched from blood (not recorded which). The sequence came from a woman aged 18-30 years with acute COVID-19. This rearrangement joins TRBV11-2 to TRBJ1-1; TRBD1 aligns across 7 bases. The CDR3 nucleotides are TGTGCCAGCAGCTTGTCTGTAGGGGGCGAAACTGAAGCTTTCTTT. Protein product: CASSLSVGGETEAFF.